These 17 T cell receptor beta chains came from one sample sequenced in a study of blood T cell repertoires in COVID-19. Profiling relied on immunoSEQ multiplex PCR, and the TCRdb table lists in-frame clones only, not all of them. In the table there are 150,000 to 200,000 clones, more than 75% of which are singletons. Sequenced material: PBMCs or T cells enriched from blood (not recorded which). These receptors originate from a man between 40 and 49 years old who had recovered from COVID-19.

CDR3 loop: CASSLEAGSGYTF. CDR3 sequence (DNA): TGTGCCAGCAGCTTAGAAGCGGGTAGCGGCTACACCTTC. V gene TRBV11-2 combines with J gene TRBJ1-2; no firm D call. Per the germline V gene, CDR1 is SGHAT and CDR2 is FQNNGV. The CDR3 runs to 13 residues. V lost 0 bases and J 8 bases, leaving 10 bases between the germline ends.

The CDR3 reads CASSLMGLAGYDTQYF. Written as DNA, the CDR3 is TGTGCCAGCAGCTTGATGGGACTAGCGGGATATGATACGCAGTATTTT. The chain joins TRBV11-3 to TRBJ2-3; 13 positions match TRBD2. Unmatched junction bases numbered 6, after V lost 3 bases and J lost 6 bases. The V gene's germline CDR1 is SGHNT and CDR2 YENEEA. The CDR3 has 16 residues.

V and J are TRBV13 and TRBJ2-5; 7 bases are a match to TRBD1. V trimming: 0 bases; J trimming: 5 bases; junction bases outside the gene matches: 3. The V gene's germline CDR1 is PRHDT and CDR2 FYEKMQ (reference sequence). The CDR3 spans 14 residues. The CDR3 DNA reads as TGTGCCAGCAGCTTAGGCAGGGGGTTGGAGACCCAGTACTTC. Protein product: CASSLGRGLETQYF.

This clone was seen a handful of times. V is TRBV19 and J is TRBJ2-2; possible D gene TRBD2, 5 bases. The CDR3 is 16 amino acids. Trimming took 1 base from V and 0 from J, leaving 9 bases between them. Germline assignment: CDR1 LNHDA and CDR2 SQIVND (reference sequence). The CDR3 sequence: CASSIVSGANTGELFF. The CDR3 DNA follows: TGTGCCAGTAGTATAGTAAGCGGAGCGAACACCGGGGAGCTGTTTTTT.

V is TRBV24-1 and J is TRBJ2-1, with D tentatively TRBD1 (6 bases). The CDR3 consists of 16 residues. In germline, CDR1 is KGHDR, CDR2 SFDVKD. V was trimmed by 4 bases and J by 8 bases, leaving 20 bases between them. In DNA form, the CDR3 reads TGTGCCACCAGTGACTCAAGCTGGCAGGGACATTATGAGCAGTTCTTC. This translates into CATSDSSWQGHYEQFF.

The V and J genes are TRBV24-1 and TRBJ1-2; TRBD1 aligns across 9 bases. V gave up 3 bases and J gave up 7 bases; unmatched junction bases: 17. The germline gives CDR1 KGHDR, CDR2 SFDVKD. The CDR3 length is 18 residues. CDR3 nucleotide sequence: TGTGCCACCAGTGATCCGTCCCGGGACAGGGTAGACTCCTTTGGCTACACCTTC. Translation gives CATSDPSRDRVDSFGYTF.

This chain joins TRBV14 and TRBJ1-2; D is unresolved. The V end was cut by 0 bases, the J end by 4 bases, with 9 bases between. CDR3 length: 14 amino acids. Germline V gene lookup returns CDR1 SGHDN and CDR2 FVKESK. The DNA for the CDR3 is TGTGCCAGCAGCCAAGATACGAGGATCTATGGCTACACCTTC. As protein: CASSQDTRIYGYTF.

This clone has just one count. The CDR3 sequence is CASSLTGSHEQYV. The CDR3 DNA reads TGTGCCAGCAGCTTGACAGGGAGTCACGAGCAGTACGTC. The chain uses TRBV5-5 and TRBJ2-7, with D possibly matching TRBD1 (6 bases). V dropped 1 base and J dropped 5 bases, with 10 bases sitting between them. There are 13 residues in the CDR3. Germline CDR1 reads SGHKS; CDR2 reads YYEKEE (reference sequence).

CDR3 amino acids: CASSADRNQPQHF. CDR3 coding DNA: TGCGCCAGCAGCGCGGACAGAAATCAGCCCCAGCATTTT. The chain is built from TRBV10-1 and TRBJ1-5; perhaps TRBD1 as D (6 bases). The CDR3 is 13 amino acids. CDR1 is WNHNN, CDR2 SYGVQD, per germline (reference sequence). With 6 bases removed from V and 4 bases from J, the gap between germline ends came to 10 bases.

This clone was counted only a few times. This rearrangement joins TRBV5-1 to TRBJ1-2, with D maybe TRBD1 (6 bases). Germline V gene data show CDR1 as SGHRS and CDR2 as YFSETQ. Deletions cut 5 bases from V and 4 bases from J, with 6 bases between. This CDR3 is 11 amino acids long. The CDR3 loop is CASRDSYGYTF. The CDR3, as DNA: TGCGCCAGCAGGGACAGCTATGGCTACACCTTC.

This clone was observed a single time. The chain has TRBV9 and TRBJ1-1, with 7 bases that match TRBD1. Germline trimming cut 3 bases from V and 4 bases from J; bases unmatched to any gene: 3. From germline, CDR1 is SGDLS and CDR2 YYNGEE. The CDR3 sequence is 13 residues long. The CDR3 loop reads CASSAGTATEAFF. CDR3 sequence (DNA): TGTGCCAGCAGCGCCGGGACAGCCACTGAAGCTTTCTTT.

This chain links TRBV6-4 with TRBJ1-2, with a possible D match to TRBD1 (5 bases). The CDR3 is made up of 15 amino acids. Germline CDR1 is MRHNA and CDR2 is SNTAGT. V dropped 0 bases and J dropped 8 bases, with 16 bases sitting between them. The CDR3: CASSDSKMSGYGYTF. The CDR3 DNA reads as TGTGCCAGCAGTGACTCGAAAATGTCAGGGTACGGCTACACCTTC.

This sequence joins TRBV2 and TRBJ1-2; 7 positions agree with TRBD1. This CDR3 has 14 amino acids. The J segment lost 3 bases and the V segment lost 3 bases, leaving 4 bases of the junction unmatched. Germline-derived CDR1 and CDR2 are SNHLY and FYNNEI. CDR3 amino acids: CASSEGQSDYGYTF. In DNA, the CDR3 is TGTGCCAGCAGTGAGGGACAGTCTGACTATGGCTACACCTTC.

Written as DNA, the CDR3 is TGTGCCAGCGCGAGGGACAATAGGGGCACTGAAGCTTTCTTT. It yields the protein CASARDNRGTEAFF. The chain uses TRBV9 and TRBJ1-1; D may be TRBD1 (6 bases). Per germline, CDR1 SGDLS and CDR2 YYNGEE. The CDR3 covers 14 residues. The germline V and J ends were trimmed by 7 bases and 4 bases, with 17 bases remaining between them.

V usage is TRBV6-4 and J usage is TRBJ2-6; no firm D call. The V gene's germline CDR1 is MRHNA and CDR2 SNTAGT. The CDR3 runs 13 residues. The CDR3: CAHPHSGANVLTF. The CDR3, as DNA: TGTGCTCATCCCCATTCTGGGGCCAACGTCCTGACTTTC.

The CDR3 here is CASSLTIMNTEAFF. DNA for the CDR3: TGTGCCAGCAGCTTGACTATCATGAACACTGAAGCTTTCTTT. The rearrangement uses TRBV7-6 and TRBJ1-1; D remains ambiguous. Germline CDR1 and CDR2: SGHVS and FNYEAQ. This CDR3 has 14 residues. Trimming removed 3 bases from V and 0 bases from J, with 8 bases in between.

The rearrangement links TRBV5-8 to TRBJ1-1; 7 positions match TRBD1. CDR1 SGHTS and CDR2 YDEGEE come from the germline V gene. V was clipped by 5 bases and J by 3 bases; unmatched bases: 16. CDR3 length equals 17 residues. This CDR3 reads CASREYGRQGGHTEAFF. The CDR3 DNA reads TGTGCCAGCAGAGAGTACGGTCGGCAGGGGGGACACACTGAAGCTTTCTTT.